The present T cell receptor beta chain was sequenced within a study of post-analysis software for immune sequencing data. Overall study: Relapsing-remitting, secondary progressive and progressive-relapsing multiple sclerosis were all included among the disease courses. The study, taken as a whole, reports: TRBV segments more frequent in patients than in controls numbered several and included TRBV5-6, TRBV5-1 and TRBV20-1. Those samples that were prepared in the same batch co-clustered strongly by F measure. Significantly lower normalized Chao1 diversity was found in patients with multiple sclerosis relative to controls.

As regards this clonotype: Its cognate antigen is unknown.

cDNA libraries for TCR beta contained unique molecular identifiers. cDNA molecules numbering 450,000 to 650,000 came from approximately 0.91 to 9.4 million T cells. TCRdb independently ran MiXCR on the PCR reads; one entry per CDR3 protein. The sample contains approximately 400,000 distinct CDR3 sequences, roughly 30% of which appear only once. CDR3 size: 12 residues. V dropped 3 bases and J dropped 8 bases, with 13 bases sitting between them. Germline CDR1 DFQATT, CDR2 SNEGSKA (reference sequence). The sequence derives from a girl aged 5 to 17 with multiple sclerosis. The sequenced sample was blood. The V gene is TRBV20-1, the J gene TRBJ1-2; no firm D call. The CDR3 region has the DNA TGCAGTGCTAGGCTTGGCCAGGAAGGCTACACCTTC. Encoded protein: CSARLGQEGYTF.